This paragraph covers one T cell receptor (beta chain) sequence. The data originate from a study of identical twins. Each CDR3 protein gets one entry after TCRdb re-called the 5' RACE reads with MiXCR. The sample gives some 690,000 distinct CDR3 sequences, 21% of which show up once; roughly 4% is in the top ten. Trimming took 6 bases from V and 0 from J, leaving 10 bases between them. Germline V gene lookup returns CDR1 MNHEY and CDR2 SVGEGT. The CDR3 has 14 amino acids. These same data were also listed under a study on T cells expressing NK-cell markers. Per that paper: With respect to HCMV, seven of the eight sequenced donors were seropositive, and one was seronegative.

The chain is built from TRBV6-2 or TRBV6-3 and TRBJ2-3; D call uncertain. The sequencing input was PBMCs. The TCR sequence derives from a woman younger than 35 in good health. The CDR3 DNA sequence: TGTGCCAGCAGGGTGTTGTTGAGCACAGATACGCAGTATTTT. Translating it yields CASRVLLSTDTQYF.